This entry lists 18 T cell receptor beta chains sequenced from one sample in a study of breast tumors, draining lymph nodes, adjacent tissues. Axillary draining lymph nodes of breast cancer patients supplied the node samples. TCRdb re-analysed the multiplex PCR reads in MiXCR, keeping a single row per CDR3 protein. The sample holds approximately 230,000 distinct CDR3 sequences; 34% are singletons and the top ten take 3.6%. Sequenced material: axillary lymph node tissue. The source is a female donor with breast cancer. Some clones in this sample may be carry-over from other donors' samples.

About this clonotype itself: A read error may explain this, as a much larger clone is one base away. Written as DNA, the CDR3 is TGTGCCAGCAGCCCATTCGACAGATCCCACGAGCAGTACTTC. Its translation is CASSPFDRSHEQYF. The rearrangement joins TRBV11-3 to TRBJ2-7; TRBD1 might be the D (5 bases). Germline values: CDR1 SGHNT, CDR2 YENEEA. This CDR3 contains 14 residues. V was shortened by 5 bases and J by 5 bases, with 16 bases between the two germline ends.

This clonotype came up many times. J is TRBJ2-7 and V is TRBV20-1, with 9 bases fitting TRBD1. V gave up 0 bases and J gave up 7 bases; unmatched junction bases: 7. The germline CDR1 and CDR2 sequences are DFQATT and SNEGSKA (reference sequence). The CDR3 runs 14 residues. The CDR3 nucleotides are TGCAGTGCTAGAGAATTGGGACAGGGTAGGGAGCAGTACTTC. Its protein product is CSARELGQGREQYF.

There are many counts of this clonotype. The genes are TRBV5-6 and TRBJ1-2; TRBD1 is a possible D gene (6 bases). Trimming pared 9 bases from V and 3 bases from J, leaving 21 bases between. CDR3 length: 15 residues. CDR1 and CDR2 from the germline V gene are SGHDT and YYEEEE. CDR3 coding DNA: TGTGCCACCAGACCGGCTGGGAGGACAGACTATGGCTACACCTTC. Amino acid sequence: CATRPAGRTDYGYTF.

This clonotype was recorded many times. CDR3 protein: CAISGGDREEGETQYF. DNA for the CDR3: TGTGCCATCAGTGGGGGGGACAGGGAGGAGGGGGAGACCCAGTACTTC. The chain couples TRBV10-3 to TRBJ2-5; TRBD1 agrees at 9 bases. Looked up from germline, CDR1 is ENHRY and CDR2 is SYGVKD. The CDR3 runs to 16 residues. Trimming took 4 bases from V and 5 from J; bases not matched to a gene: 11.

The gene calls are TRBV13 and TRBJ2-4, with 9 bases fitting TRBD1. Trimming removed 4 bases from V and 3 bases from J; junction bases left unmatched: 1. Germline V gene sequence: CDR1 PRHDT, CDR2 FYEKMQ (reference sequence). There are 14 residues in the CDR3. CDR3 sequence: CASSSGQGKNIQYF. The CDR3 coding sequence is TGTGCCAGCAGCTCGGGACAGGGCAAAAACATTCAGTACTTC. Filled out from reference TRBV13 and TRBJ2-4, the complete variable domain reads AAGVIQSPRHLIKEKRETATLKCYPIPRHDTVYWYQQGPGQDPQFLISFYEKMQSDKGSIPDRFSAQQFSDYHSELNMSSLELGDSALYFCASSSGQGKNIQYFGAGTRLSVL.

This clonotype was seen many times. The gene calls are TRBV6-4 and TRBJ2-5; 8 bases match TRBD2. The ends lost 1 base at V and 4 bases at J; junction bases unmatched: 11. The CDR3 contains 17 residues. Germline V gives CDR1 MRHNA, CDR2 SNTAGT. This chain's CDR3 is CASSDLMRGAKGETQYF. DNA for the CDR3: TGTGCCAGCAGTGACTTAATGCGGGGGGCAAAAGGAGAGACCCAGTACTTC.

This clonotype has at least ten counts. The chain joins TRBV4-1 to TRBJ1-3; 7 positions match TRBD1. The CDR3 consists of 15 residues. J lost 0 bases, V lost 4 bases, and 3 bases had no gene match. Looked up from germline, CDR1 is MGHRA and CDR2 is YSYEKL. As DNA, the CDR3 is TGCGCCAGCAGCCCGGACAGGCACTCTGGAAACACCATATATTTT. Its translation: CASSPDRHSGNTIYF.

Only a few counts were recorded for this clonotype. The rearrangement links TRBV20-1 to TRBJ2-5, with 9 bases matching TRBD2. Per the germline V gene, CDR1 is DFQATT and CDR2 is SNEGSKA (reference sequence). The CDR3 sequence is 13 residues long. The V segment lost 6 bases and the J segment 7 bases; nucleotides outside the gene matches: 9. The CDR3 region is CSAPAGGAATQYF. The CDR3 DNA sequence: TGCAGTGCGCCCGCGGGGGGGGCGGCGACCCAGTACTTC.

This clonotype was seen a few times. At one end the junction does not follow the germline gene, possibly because of a read error. V usage is TRBV7-2 and J usage is TRBJ1-2, with 8 bases matching TRBD1. The length of the CDR3 is 15 residues. Per the germline V gene, CDR1 is SGHTA and CDR2 is FQGNSA. The CDR3 DNA reads as TGTGCCAGCAGCTTAGCGTTGGCAGGGGGCCGGGGCTACCCCTTC. Encoded protein: CASSLALAGGRGYPF. Full variable domain (rest looked up from reference TRBV7-2 and TRBJ1-2): GAGVSQSPSNKVTEKGKDVELRCDPISGHTALYWYRQSLGQGLEFLIYFQGNSAPDKSGLPSDRFSAERTGGSVSTLTIQRTQQEDSAVYLCASSLALAGGRGYPFGSGTRLTVV.

On this clonotype itself: A read error may account for a junction end that differs from germline. The chain joins TRBV6-6 to TRBJ2-3; tentatively, D is TRBD1 (6 bases). Germline CDR1 MNHNY, CDR2 SVGAGI (reference sequence). The CDR3 covers 14 residues. DNA for the CDR3: TGTGCCACCCAGCACAGGGTCAGCACAGGTACGCAGTATTTT. It codes for CATQHRVSTGTQYF.

This clonotype has just a few counts. The genes are TRBV6-1 and TRBJ2-4; TRBD1 matches 7 bases. V lost 6 bases to trimming and J lost 0 bases; unmatched junction nucleotides: 5. Germline values: CDR1 MNHNS, CDR2 SASEGT. This CDR3 spans 15 amino acids. The CDR3 DNA is TGTGCCAGCAGCCATGACAGGGTAGCCAAAAACATTCAGTACTTC. Translated: CASSHDRVAKNIQYF.

This clonotype was seen only a few times. One junction end does not reproduce the germline sequence, and a read error may be involved. V usage is TRBV6-5 and J usage is TRBJ2-7; tentatively, D is TRBD2 (5 bases). CDR3 size: 16 residues. Germline V gene sequence: CDR1 MNHEY, CDR2 SVGAGI. CDR3 amino acids: CASSHSRPGDGYEQYF. The CDR3, as DNA: TGTGCCAGCAGTCACTCCAGGCCCGGGGATGGGTACGAGCAGTACTTC.

There are many counts of this clonotype. The rearrangement links TRBV5-8 to TRBJ2-5, with D tentatively TRBD2 (6 bases). The V and J ends lost 1 base and 2 bases respectively, with 18 bases between them. The CDR3 totals 17 residues. CDR1 and CDR2 (germline): SGHTS, YDEGEE. This CDR3 is CASSLTRGLALQETQYF. The CDR3 bases are TGTGCCAGCAGCTTGACACGCGGGCTAGCGCTACAAGAGACCCAGTACTTC.

The V gene is TRBV4-1, the J gene TRBJ2-5, with 11 bases aligning to TRBD2. The trim removed 0 bases at V and 3 bases at J, leaving 6 bases unmatched. The CDR3 sequence is 17 residues long. The germline V gene has CDR1 MGHRA and CDR2 YSYEKL. CDR3 protein: CASSQELGLAGEETQYF. CDR3 DNA sequence: TGCGCCAGCAGCCAAGAACTCGGACTAGCGGGCGAAGAGACCCAGTACTTC.

The chain couples TRBV18 to TRBJ2-1, with TRBD1 matching over 7 bases. The V gene's germline CDR1 is KGHSH and CDR2 LQKENI. V shed 3 bases and J 5 bases; nucleotides not matched to a gene: 4. The CDR3 length is 14 residues. This chain's CDR3 is CASSPATGNNEQFF. Here the CDR3 DNA reads TGTGCCAGCTCACCGGCGACAGGGAACAATGAGCAGTTCTTC.

This sequence joins TRBV20-1 and TRBJ2-3, with 15 nucleotides matching TRBD2. CDR1 is DFQATT and CDR2 is SNEGSKA in the germline V gene (reference sequence). The CDR3 has 15 amino acids. CDR3 region: CSYGTSGGFTDTQYF. The CDR3, as DNA: TGCAGCTACGGGACTAGCGGGGGGTTCACAGATACGCAGTATTTT.

This clonotype was seen ten or more times. This chain's CDR3 is CASSGLAGGGETQYF. The DNA for the CDR3 is TGTGCCAGCAGCGGACTAGCGGGGGGGGGTGAGACCCAGTACTTC. The chain has TRBV7-9 and TRBJ2-5; 15 bases agree with TRBD2. Germline V gene lookup returns CDR1 SEHNR and CDR2 FQNEAQ (reference sequence). J was trimmed by 5 bases and V by 5 bases; bases with no gene match: 3. The CDR3 sequence is 15 residues long. Complete variable domain (other parts from reference TRBV7-9 and TRBJ2-5): DTGVSQNPRHKITKRGQNVTFRCDPISEHNRLYWYRQTLGQGPEFLTYFQNEAQLEKSRLLSDRFSAERPKGSFSTLEIQRTEQGDSAMYLCASSGLAGGGETQYFGPGTRLLVL.

As concerns this clonotype: A much bigger clone sits one base away, suggesting this may be a read error. The gene calls are TRBV12-3 or TRBV12-4 and TRBJ2-1, with D tentatively TRBD1 (5 bases). V lost 3 bases and J lost 12, with 12 bases in between. The CDR3 is 12 residues long. The CDR3 here is CASSLRQGGQFF. The DNA for the CDR3 is TGTGCCAGCAGTTTGAGGCAGGGTGGGCAGTTCTTC.